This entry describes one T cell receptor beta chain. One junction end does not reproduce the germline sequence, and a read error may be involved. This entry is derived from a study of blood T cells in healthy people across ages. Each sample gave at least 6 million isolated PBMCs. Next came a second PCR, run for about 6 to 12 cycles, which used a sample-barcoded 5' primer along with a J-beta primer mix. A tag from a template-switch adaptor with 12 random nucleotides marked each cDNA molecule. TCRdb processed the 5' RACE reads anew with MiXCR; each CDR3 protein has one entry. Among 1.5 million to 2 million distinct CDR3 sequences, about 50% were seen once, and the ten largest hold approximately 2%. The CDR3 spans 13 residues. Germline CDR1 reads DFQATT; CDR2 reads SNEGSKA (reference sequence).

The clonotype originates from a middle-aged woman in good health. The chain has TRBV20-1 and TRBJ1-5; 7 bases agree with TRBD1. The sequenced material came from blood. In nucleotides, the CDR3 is TGCAGTGCTAGAGTTGGGGACAGCCAGCGCCAGCATTTT. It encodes CSARVGDSQRQHF.